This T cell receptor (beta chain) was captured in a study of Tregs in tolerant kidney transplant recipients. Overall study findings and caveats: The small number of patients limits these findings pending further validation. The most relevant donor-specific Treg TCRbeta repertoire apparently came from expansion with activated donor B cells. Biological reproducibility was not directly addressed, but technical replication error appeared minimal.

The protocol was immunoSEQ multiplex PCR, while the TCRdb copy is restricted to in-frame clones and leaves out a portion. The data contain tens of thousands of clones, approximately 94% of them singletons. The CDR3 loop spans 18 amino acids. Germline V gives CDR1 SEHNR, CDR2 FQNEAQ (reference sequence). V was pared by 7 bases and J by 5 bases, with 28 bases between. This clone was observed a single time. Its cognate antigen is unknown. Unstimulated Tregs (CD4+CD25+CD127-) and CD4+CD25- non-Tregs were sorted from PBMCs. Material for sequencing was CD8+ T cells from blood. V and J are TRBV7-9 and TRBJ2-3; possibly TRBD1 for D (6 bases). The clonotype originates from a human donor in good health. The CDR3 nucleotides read TGTGCCAGCAACTTCCCGGACAGTACCCCCCTCTGGGGAGATACGCAGTATTTT. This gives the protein CASNFPDSTPLWGDTQYF.